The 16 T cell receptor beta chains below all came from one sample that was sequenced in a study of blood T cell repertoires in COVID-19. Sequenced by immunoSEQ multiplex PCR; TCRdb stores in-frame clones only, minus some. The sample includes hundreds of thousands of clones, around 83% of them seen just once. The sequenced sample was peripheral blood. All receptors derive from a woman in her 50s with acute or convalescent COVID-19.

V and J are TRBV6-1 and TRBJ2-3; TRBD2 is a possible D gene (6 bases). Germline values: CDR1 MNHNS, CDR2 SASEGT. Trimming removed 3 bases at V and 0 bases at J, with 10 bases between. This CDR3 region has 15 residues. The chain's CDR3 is CASSELGTSTDTQYF. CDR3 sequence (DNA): TGTGCCAGCAGTGAGTTGGGGACTAGCACAGATACGCAGTATTTT.

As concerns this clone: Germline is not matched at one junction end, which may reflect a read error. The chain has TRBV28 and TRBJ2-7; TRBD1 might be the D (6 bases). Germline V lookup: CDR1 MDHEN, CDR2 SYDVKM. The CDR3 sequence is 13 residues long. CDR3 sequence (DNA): TGTGCCGGCAGTTTAGGACAGTCCTACGAGCAGTACTTC. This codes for CAGSLGQSYEQYF.

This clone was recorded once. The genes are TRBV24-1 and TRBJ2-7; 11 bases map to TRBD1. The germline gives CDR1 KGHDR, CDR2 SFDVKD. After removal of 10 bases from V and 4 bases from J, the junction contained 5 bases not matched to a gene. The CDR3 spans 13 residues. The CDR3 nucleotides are TGTGCCACAGGACAGGGGGCTTCTTACGAGCAGTACTTC. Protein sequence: CATGQGASYEQYF.

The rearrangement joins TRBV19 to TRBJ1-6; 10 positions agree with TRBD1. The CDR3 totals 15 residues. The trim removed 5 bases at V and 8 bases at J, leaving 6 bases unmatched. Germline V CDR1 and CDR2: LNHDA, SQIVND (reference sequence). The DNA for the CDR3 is TGTGCCAGTAGTCTATCCGGGACAGGGGATTCACCCCTCCACTTT. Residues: CASSLSGTGDSPLHF.

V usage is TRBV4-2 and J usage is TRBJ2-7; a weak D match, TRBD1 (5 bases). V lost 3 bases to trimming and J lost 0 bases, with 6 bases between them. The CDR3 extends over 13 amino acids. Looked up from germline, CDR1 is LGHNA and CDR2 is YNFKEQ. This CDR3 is CASSQTDSYEQYF. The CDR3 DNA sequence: TGTGCCAGCAGCCAGACAGACTCCTACGAGCAGTACTTC.

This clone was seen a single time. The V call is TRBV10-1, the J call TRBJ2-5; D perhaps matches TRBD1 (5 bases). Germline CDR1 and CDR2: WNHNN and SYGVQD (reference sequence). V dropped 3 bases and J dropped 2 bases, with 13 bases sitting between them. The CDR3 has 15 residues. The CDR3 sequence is CASSDPLTDQETQYF. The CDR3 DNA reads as TGCGCCAGCAGTGACCCCTTGACAGATCAAGAGACCCAGTACTTC.

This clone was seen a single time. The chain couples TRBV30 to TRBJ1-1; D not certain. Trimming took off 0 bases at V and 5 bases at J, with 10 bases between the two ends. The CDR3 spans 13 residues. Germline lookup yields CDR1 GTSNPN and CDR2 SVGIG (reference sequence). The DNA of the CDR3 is TGTGCCTGGAGTGTACACAGCCCGACTGAAGCTTTCTTT. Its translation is CAWSVHSPTEAFF.

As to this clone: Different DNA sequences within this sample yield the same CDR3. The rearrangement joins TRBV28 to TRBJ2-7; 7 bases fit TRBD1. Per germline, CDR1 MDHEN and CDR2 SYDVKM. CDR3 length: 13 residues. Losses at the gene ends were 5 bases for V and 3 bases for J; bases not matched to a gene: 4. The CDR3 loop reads CASSEGQRYEQYF. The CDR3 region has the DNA TGTGCCAGCAGTGAGGGACAGCGCTACGAGCAGTACTTC.

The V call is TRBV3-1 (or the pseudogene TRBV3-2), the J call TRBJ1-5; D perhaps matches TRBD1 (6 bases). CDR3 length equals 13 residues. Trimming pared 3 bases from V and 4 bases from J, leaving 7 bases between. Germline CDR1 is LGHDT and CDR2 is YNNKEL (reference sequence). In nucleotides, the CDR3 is TGTGCCAGCAGCCAGGGGGCAAATCAGCCCCAGCATTTT. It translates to CASSQGANQPQHF.

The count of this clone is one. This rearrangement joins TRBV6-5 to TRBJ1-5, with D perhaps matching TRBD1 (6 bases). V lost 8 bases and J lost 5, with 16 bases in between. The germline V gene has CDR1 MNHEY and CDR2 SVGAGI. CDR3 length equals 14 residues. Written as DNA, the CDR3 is TGTGCCAGCCGCTTGGGGGCGCGTGATCAGCCCCAGCATTTT. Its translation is CASRLGARDQPQHF.

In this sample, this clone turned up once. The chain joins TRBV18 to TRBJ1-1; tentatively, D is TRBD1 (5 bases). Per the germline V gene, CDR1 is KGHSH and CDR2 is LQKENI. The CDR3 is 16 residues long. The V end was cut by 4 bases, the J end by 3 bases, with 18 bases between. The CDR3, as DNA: TGTGCCAGCTCACAAAATCCCACCAGGGTCGACACTGAAGCTTTCTTT. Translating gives CASSQNPTRVDTEAFF.

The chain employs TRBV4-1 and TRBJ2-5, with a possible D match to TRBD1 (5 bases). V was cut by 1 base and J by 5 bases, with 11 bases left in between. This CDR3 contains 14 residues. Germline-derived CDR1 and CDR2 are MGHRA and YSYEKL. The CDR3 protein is CASSQGWGRETQYF. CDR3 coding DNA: TGCGCCAGCAGCCAAGGGTGGGGCCGGGAGACCCAGTACTTC.

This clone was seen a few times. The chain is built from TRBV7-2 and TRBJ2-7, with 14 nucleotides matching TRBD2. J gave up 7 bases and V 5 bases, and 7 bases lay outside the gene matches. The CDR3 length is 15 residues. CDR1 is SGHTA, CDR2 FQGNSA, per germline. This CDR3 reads CASSRLGLAGEEQYF. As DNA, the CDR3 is TGTGCCAGCAGCCGCCTGGGACTAGCGGGGGAAGAGCAGTACTTC.

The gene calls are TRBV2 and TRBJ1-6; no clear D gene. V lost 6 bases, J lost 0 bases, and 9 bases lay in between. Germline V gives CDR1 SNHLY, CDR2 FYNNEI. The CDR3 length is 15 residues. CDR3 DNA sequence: TGTGCCAGCAGCGGTAGGAGCTCCTATAATTCACCCCTCCACTTT. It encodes CASSGRSSYNSPLHF.

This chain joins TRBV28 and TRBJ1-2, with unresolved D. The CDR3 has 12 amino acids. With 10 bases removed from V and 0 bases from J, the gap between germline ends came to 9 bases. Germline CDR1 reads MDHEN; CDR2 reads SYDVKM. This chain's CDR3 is CATSLPNYGYTF. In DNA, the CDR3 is TGTGCCACTTCTCTTCCTAACTATGGCTACACCTTC.

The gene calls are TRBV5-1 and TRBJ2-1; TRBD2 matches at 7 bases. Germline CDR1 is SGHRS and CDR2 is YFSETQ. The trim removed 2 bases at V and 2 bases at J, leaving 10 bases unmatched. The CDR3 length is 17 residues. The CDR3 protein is CASSFIFASGTYNEQFF. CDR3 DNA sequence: TGCGCCAGCAGCTTTATATTCGCTAGCGGCACCTACAATGAGCAGTTCTTC.